A single sample gave rise to the 16 T cell receptor beta chains below, sequenced in a study of OX40 agonist ivuxolimab in advanced cancers. Profiled with immunoSEQ multiplex PCR; TCRdb holds only in-frame clones, not every one. The repertoire includes some 100,000 clones, about nine tenths of them detected once, and approximately 0.34% sits in the top ten. The source was CD4+ or CD8+ T cells sorted from blood, collected in a trial of the OX40 agonist ivuxolimab. The source is an adult with an advanced solid tumor such as melanoma, head and neck, liver or kidney cancer.

V usage is TRBV7-9 and J usage is TRBJ2-4, with 7 bases that match TRBD2. With V trimmed by 5 bases and J by 0 bases, 7 bases remained unmatched. Germline loops: CDR1 SEHNR, CDR2 FQNEAQ (reference sequence). The CDR3 has 16 residues. CDR3 DNA sequence: TGTGCCAGCAGCCCCGGGGGGATACTAGCCAAAAACATTCAGTACTTC. It is translated as CASSPGGILAKNIQYF. Based on the CDR3 plus reference TRBV7-9 and TRBJ2-4, the full variable domain is DTGVSQNPRHKITKRGQNVTFRCDPISEHNRLYWYRQTLGQGPEFLTYFQNEAQLEKSRLLSDRFSAERPKGSFSTLEIQRTEQGDSAMYLCASSPGGILAKNIQYFGAGTRLSVL.

The rearrangement joins TRBV28 to TRBJ2-7; the match to TRBD1 covers 11 bases. The CDR3 loop spans 16 amino acids. The germline V gene encodes CDR1 MDHEN and CDR2 SYDVKM. V gave up 6 bases and J gave up 0 bases; unmatched junction bases: 7. The chain's CDR3 is CASRPGQGANSYEQYF. CDR3 DNA: TGTGCCAGCAGACCCGGACAGGGGGCCAACTCCTACGAGCAGTACTTC.

The rearrangement joins TRBV7-6 to TRBJ2-3; D gene unclear. The CDR3 length is 13 residues. Trimming took off 5 bases at V and 1 base at J, with 7 bases between the two ends. Germline V gives CDR1 SGHVS, CDR2 FNYEAQ. CDR3 sequence reads: CASSPLGTDTQYF. The CDR3 DNA reads as TGTGCCAGCAGCCCGCTCGGCACAGATACGCAGTATTTT.

This chain joins TRBV5-8 and TRBJ2-5; possible D gene TRBD1, 6 bases. The V and J ends lost 1 base and 2 bases respectively, with 18 bases between them. The CDR3 has 17 amino acids. Germline loops: CDR1 SGHTS, CDR2 YDEGEE. The CDR3 nucleotides read TGTGCCAGCAGCTTGCTCCCCGGACAGTTGAGACAAGAGACCCAGTACTTC. Translated, it gives CASSLLPGQLRQETQYF. Together with reference TRBV5-8 and TRBJ2-5, the CDR3 gives the full variable domain: EAGVTQSPTHLIKTRGQQATLRCSPISGHTSVYWYQQALGLGLQFLLWYDEGEERNRGNFPPRFSGRQFPNYSSELNVNALELEDSALYLCASSLLPGQLRQETQYFGPGTRLLVL.

The genes are TRBV2 and TRBJ1-4; D perhaps matches TRBD1 (6 bases). This CDR3 comprises 14 residues. CDR1 is SNHLY, CDR2 FYNNEI, per germline. V lost 4 bases and J 4 bases, leaving 10 bases between the germline ends. The CDR3 sequence is CASSVGTLNEKLFF. The CDR3 DNA follows: TGTGCCAGCAGTGTCGGGACACTTAATGAAAAACTGTTTTTT.

Notes on this clone: Its ends do not fully match the called genes, so a read error is possible. This CDR3 reads CASRRDRSSEQYF. The DNA for the CDR3 is TGTGCCAGCAGGAGGGACAGGTCCTCCGAGCAGTACTTC. The J gene is TRBJ2-7, the V gene TRBV27, with 8 bases matching TRBD1. CDR3 length: 13 amino acids. CDR1 and CDR2 from the germline V gene are MNHEY and SMNVEV (reference sequence).

The V call is TRBV6-4, the J call TRBJ2-6; possibly TRBD1 for D (6 bases). The V gene lost 4 bases and the J gene lost 0 bases, with 16 bases spanning the gap. Germline V gives CDR1 MRHNA, CDR2 SNTAGT. This CDR3 is 18 amino acids long. CDR3 nucleotide sequence: TGTGCCAGCAGTGCCCAACAGGGTTCCCTCTCTGGGGCCAACGTCCTGACTTTC. Its protein product is CASSAQQGSLSGANVLTF.

This rearrangement joins TRBV2 to TRBJ2-2; maybe TRBD1 (5 bases). V lost 7 bases and J lost 0, with 15 bases in between. CDR3 length: 16 amino acids. Germline assignment: CDR1 SNHLY and CDR2 FYNNEI. The CDR3 protein is CASTRRAGTNTGELFF. The CDR3 nucleotides are TGTGCCAGCACCCGAAGGGCAGGGACGAACACCGGGGAGCTGTTTTTT.

The chain uses TRBV28 and TRBJ2-7; D call uncertain. V gave up 2 bases and J gave up 1 base, with 6 bases separating them. CDR1 is MDHEN, CDR2 SYDVKM, per germline. CDR3 length: 13 residues. The DNA for the CDR3 is TGTGCCAGCAGTTTAGTCAGTTCCTACGAGCAGTACTTC. Encoded protein: CASSLVSSYEQYF.

This chain connects TRBV5-1 to TRBJ2-1, with 9 bases aligning to TRBD1. The germline V gene encodes CDR1 SGHRS and CDR2 YFSETQ. The CDR3 length is 15 residues. V shed 0 bases and J 3 bases; nucleotides not matched to a gene: 1. CDR3 sequence: CASSLATGGYNEQFF. DNA for the CDR3: TGCGCCAGCAGCTTGGCGACAGGGGGCTACAATGAGCAGTTCTTC.

The gene calls are TRBV28 and TRBJ1-2, with 7 bases fitting TRBD1. The CDR3 covers 14 residues. The germline V gene has CDR1 MDHEN and CDR2 SYDVKM. Trimming removed 8 bases from V and 2 bases from J; junction bases left unmatched: 8. The CDR3 reads CASRQGRPNYGYTF. The CDR3 bases are TGTGCCAGCCGACAGGGCAGACCAAACTATGGCTACACCTTC.

V and J are TRBV4-2 and TRBJ2-5; TRBD1 matches at 7 bases. With 0 bases clipped from V and 0 bases from J, the junction kept 7 bases outside the gene matches. Germline V gene data show CDR1 as LGHNA and CDR2 as YNFKEQ. This CDR3 has 17 residues. CDR3 DNA: TGTGCCAGCAGCCAAGATGGGACAGCCACTAACCAAGAGACCCAGTACTTC. It specifies CASSQDGTATNQETQYF.

The J gene is TRBJ2-3, the V gene TRBV18, with D possibly matching TRBD1 (6 bases). V dropped 2 bases and J dropped 1 base, with 13 bases sitting between them. The CDR3 totals 16 residues. Looked up from germline, CDR1 is KGHSH and CDR2 is LQKENI. Written as DNA, the CDR3 is TGTGCCAGCTCACCAGCCCGGGACATCCGCACAGATACGCAGTATTTT. Translated: CASSPARDIRTDTQYF.

This chain joins TRBV5-6 and TRBJ1-1, with D maybe TRBD1 (5 bases). Germline CDR1 and CDR2: SGHDT and YYEEEE. CDR3 length equals 14 residues. Trimming removed 4 bases at V and 0 bases at J, with 10 bases between. CDR3: CASSKRQMNTEAFF. The DNA for the CDR3 is TGTGCCAGCAGCAAGCGACAGATGAACACTGAAGCTTTCTTT.

The V gene is TRBV28, the J gene TRBJ1-2, with TRBD1 identical over 7 bases. In germline, CDR1 is MDHEN, CDR2 SYDVKM. Trimming took 2 bases from V and 0 from J; bases not matched to a gene: 3. This CDR3 spans 15 amino acids. The DNA of the CDR3 is TGTGCCAGCAGTTTAGGGGGGACAGCTAACTATGGCTACACCTTC. Amino acids: CASSLGGTANYGYTF.

V usage is TRBV28 and J usage is TRBJ1-2; D may be TRBD1 (6 bases). The germline V and J ends were trimmed by 1 base and 12 bases, with 18 bases remaining between them. Germline V CDR1 and CDR2: MDHEN, SYDVKM. This CDR3 is built from 14 residues. The CDR3 sequence: CASSLFGGAKVHTF. As DNA, the CDR3 is TGTGCCAGCAGTTTATTTGGGGGGGCCAAGGTTCACACCTTC.